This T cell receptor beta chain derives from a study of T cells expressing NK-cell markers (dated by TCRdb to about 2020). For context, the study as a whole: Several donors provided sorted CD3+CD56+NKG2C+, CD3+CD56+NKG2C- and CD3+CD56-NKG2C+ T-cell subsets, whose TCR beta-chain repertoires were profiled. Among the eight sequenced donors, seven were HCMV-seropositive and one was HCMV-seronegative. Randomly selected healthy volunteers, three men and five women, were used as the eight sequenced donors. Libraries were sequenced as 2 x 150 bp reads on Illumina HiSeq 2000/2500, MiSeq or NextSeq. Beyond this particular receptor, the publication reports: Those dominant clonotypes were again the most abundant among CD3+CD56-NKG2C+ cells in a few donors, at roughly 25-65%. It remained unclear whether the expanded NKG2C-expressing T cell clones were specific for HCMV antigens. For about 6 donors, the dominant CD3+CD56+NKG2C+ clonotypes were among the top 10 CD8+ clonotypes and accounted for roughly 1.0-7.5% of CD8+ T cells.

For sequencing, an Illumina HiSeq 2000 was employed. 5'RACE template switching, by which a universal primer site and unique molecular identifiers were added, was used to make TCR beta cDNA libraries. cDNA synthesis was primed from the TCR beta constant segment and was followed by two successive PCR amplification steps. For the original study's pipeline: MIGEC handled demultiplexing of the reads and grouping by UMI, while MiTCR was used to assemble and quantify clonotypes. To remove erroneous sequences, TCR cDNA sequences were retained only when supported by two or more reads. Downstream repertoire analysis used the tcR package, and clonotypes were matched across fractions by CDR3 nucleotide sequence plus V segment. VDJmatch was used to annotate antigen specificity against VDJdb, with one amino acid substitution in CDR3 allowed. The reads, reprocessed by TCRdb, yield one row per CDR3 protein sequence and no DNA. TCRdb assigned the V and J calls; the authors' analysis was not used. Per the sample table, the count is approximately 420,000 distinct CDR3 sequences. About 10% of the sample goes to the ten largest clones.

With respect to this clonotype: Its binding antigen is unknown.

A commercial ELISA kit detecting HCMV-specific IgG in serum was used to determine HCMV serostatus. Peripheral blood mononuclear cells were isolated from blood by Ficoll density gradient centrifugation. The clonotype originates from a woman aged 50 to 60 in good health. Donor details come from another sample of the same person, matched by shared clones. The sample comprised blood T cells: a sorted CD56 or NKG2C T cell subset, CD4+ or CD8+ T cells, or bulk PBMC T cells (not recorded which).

The CDR3 here reads CASSPYGDNEQFF. The chain uses TRBV27 and TRBJ2-1. Taken from the germline V gene (reference sequence), the CDR1 and CDR2 loops are MNHEY and SMNVEV. The CDR3 goes from the cysteine to the phenylalanine over 13 residues. Only the protein is available.